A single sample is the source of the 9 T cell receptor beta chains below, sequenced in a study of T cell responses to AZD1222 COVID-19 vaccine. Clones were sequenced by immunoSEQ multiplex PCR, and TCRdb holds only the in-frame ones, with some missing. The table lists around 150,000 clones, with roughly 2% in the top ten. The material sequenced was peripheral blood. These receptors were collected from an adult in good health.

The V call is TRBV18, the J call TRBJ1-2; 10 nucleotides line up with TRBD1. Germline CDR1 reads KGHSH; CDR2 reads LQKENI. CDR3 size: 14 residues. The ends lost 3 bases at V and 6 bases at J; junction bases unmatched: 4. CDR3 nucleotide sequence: TGTGCCAGCTCACCTTTGGACAGGGGGGATGGCTACACCTTC. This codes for CASSPLDRGDGYTF.

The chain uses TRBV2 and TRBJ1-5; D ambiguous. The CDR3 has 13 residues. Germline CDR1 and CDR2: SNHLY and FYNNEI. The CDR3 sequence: CASGVISNQPQHF. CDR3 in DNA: TGTGCGAGCGGGGTCATAAGCAATCAGCCCCAGCATTTT.

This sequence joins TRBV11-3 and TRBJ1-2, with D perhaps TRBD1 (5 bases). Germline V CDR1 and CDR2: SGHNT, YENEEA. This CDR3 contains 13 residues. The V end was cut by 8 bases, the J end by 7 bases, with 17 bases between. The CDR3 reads CASGRDPGLGYTF. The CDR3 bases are TGTGCCAGCGGCCGGGACCCTGGACTTGGCTACACCTTC.

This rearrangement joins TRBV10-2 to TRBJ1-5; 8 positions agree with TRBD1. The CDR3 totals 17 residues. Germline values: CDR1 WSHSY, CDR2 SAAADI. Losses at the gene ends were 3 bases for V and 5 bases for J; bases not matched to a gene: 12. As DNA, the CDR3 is TGCGCCAGCAGTGACTCTGCGGCAGGGGGCGGTCATCAGCCCCAGCATTTT. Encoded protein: CASSDSAAGGGHQPQHF.

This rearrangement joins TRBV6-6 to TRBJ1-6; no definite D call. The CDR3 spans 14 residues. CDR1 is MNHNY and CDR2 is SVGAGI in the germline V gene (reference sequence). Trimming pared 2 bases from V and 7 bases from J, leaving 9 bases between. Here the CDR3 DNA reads TGTGCCAGCAGTTACAGCAGCGGAAATTCACCCCTCCACTTT. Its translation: CASSYSSGNSPLHF.

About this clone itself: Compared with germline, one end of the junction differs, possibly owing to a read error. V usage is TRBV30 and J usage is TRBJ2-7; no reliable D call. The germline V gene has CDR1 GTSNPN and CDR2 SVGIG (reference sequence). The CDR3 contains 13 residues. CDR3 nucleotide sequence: TGTGCATGGACCGGCCTGGGCTCCTACGAGCAGTACTTC. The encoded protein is CAWTGLGSYEQYF.

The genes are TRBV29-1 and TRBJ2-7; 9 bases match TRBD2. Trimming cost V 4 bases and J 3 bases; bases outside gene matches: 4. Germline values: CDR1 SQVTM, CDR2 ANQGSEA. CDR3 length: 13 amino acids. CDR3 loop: CSVGGTSIYEQYF. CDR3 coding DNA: TGCAGCGTTGGCGGGACTAGCATCTACGAGCAGTACTTC.

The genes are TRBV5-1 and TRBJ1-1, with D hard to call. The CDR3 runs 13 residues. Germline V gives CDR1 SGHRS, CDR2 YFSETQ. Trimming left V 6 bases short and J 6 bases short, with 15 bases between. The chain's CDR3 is CASTPLDSSEAFF. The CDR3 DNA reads TGCGCCAGCACCCCCCTTGATAGTTCTGAAGCTTTCTTT.

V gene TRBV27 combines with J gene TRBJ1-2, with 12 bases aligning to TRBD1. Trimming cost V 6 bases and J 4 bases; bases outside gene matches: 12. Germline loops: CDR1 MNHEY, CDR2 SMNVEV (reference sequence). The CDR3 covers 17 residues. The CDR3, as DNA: TGTGCCAGCAGCACCCGGGACAGGGGGCGGTATTCCTATGGCTACACCTTC. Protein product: CASSTRDRGRYSYGYTF.